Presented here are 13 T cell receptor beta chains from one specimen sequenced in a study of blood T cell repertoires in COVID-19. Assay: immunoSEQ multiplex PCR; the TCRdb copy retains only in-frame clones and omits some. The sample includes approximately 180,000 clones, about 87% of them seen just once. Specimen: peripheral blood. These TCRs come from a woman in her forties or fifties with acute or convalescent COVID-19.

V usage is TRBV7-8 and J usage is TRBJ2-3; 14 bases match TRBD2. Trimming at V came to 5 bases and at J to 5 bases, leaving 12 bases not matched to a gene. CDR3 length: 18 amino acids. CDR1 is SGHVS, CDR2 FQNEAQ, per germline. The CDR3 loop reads CASSPRSGTSGGLDTQYF. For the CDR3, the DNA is TGTGCCAGCAGCCCCCGATCTGGGACTAGCGGGGGACTAGATACGCAGTATTTT.

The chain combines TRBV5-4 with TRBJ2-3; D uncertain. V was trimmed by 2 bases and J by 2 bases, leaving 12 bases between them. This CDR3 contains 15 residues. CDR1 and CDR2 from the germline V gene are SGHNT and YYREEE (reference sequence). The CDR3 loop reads CASSLVSDLTDTQYF. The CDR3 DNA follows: TGTGCCAGCAGCTTAGTTTCAGATCTCACAGATACGCAGTATTTT.

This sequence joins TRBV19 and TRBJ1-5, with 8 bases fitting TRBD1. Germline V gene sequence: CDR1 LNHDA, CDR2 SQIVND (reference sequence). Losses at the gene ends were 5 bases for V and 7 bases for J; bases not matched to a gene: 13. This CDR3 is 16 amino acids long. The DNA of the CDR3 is TGTGCCAGTAGTTACCTTGGGACAGGCAATGGACAGCCCCAGCATTTT. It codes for CASSYLGTGNGQPQHF.

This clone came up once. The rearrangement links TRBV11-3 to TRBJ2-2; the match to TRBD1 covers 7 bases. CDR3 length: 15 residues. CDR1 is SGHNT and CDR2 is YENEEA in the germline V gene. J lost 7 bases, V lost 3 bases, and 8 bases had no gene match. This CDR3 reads CASSFGTGVDGELFF. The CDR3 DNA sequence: TGTGCCAGCAGCTTCGGTACAGGGGTTGACGGGGAGCTGTTTTTT. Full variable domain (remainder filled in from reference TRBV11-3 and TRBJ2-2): EAGVVQSPRYKIIEKKQPVAFWCNPISGHNTLYWYLQNLGQGPELLIRYENEEAVDDSQLPKDRFSAERLKGVDSTLKIQPAELGDSAVYLCASSFGTGVDGELFFGEGSRLTVL.

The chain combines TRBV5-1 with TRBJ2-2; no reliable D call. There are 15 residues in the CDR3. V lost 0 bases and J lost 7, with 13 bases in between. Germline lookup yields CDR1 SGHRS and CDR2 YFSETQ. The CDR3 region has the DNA TGCGCCAGCAGCTTGGACAGTTCTGCCGGCGGGGAGCTGTTTTTT. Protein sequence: CASSLDSSAGGELFF.

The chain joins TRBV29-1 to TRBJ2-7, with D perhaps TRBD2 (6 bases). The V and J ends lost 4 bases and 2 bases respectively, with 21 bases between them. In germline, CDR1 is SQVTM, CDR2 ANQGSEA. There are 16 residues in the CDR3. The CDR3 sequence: CSVGEPYRESTYEQYF. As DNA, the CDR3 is TGCAGCGTTGGGGAGCCCTATCGGGAGTCCACCTACGAGCAGTACTTC.

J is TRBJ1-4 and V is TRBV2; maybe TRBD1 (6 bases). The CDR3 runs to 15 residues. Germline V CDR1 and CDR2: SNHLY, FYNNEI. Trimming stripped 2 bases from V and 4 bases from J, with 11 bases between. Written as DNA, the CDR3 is TGTGCCAGCAGTGAAAACAGGGCCCATAATGAAAAACTGTTTTTT. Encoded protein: CASSENRAHNEKLFF.

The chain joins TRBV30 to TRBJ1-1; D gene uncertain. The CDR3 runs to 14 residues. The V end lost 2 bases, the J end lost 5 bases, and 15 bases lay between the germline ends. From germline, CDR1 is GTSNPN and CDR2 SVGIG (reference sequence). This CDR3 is CAWSREVVLTEAFF. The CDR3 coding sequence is TGTGCCTGGAGTCGCGAGGTAGTCTTAACTGAAGCTTTCTTT.

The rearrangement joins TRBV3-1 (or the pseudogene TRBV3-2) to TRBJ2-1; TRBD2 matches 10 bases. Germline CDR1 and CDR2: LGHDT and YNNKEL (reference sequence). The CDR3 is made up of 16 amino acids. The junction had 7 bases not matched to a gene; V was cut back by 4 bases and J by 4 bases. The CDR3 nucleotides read TGTGCCAGCAGCCCCCTAGCGGGAGTCGTTTACAATGAGCAGTTCTTC. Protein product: CASSPLAGVVYNEQFF.

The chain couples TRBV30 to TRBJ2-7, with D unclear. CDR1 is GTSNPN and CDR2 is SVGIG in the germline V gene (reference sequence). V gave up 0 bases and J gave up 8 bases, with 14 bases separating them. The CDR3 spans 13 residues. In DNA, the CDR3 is TGTGCCTGGAGTGTAAGGCAGGCCCTCCAGCAGTACTTC. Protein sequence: CAWSVRQALQQYF.

The CDR3 reads CASSPGGGGGNTIYF. CDR3 in DNA: TGTGCCAGCAGCCCCGGCGGGGGGGGAGGAAACACCATATATTTT. This rearrangement joins TRBV5-4 to TRBJ1-3; D might be TRBD1 (5 bases). The CDR3 runs to 15 residues. CDR1 and CDR2 from the germline V gene are SGHNT and YYREEE (reference sequence). The ends were cut back, 4 bases at V and 4 bases at J, with 15 bases in the middle.

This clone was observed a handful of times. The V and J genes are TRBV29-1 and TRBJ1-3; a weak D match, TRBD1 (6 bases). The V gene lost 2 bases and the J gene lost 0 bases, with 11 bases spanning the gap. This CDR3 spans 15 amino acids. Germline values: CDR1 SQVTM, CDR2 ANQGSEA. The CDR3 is CSVEKTGFSGNTIYF. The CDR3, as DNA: TGCAGCGTTGAAAAGACAGGATTCTCTGGAAACACCATATATTTT.

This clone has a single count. The CDR3 region is CASSFIAVATDTQYF. The CDR3 nucleotides are TGCGCCAGCAGCTTTATAGCGGTAGCCACAGATACGCAGTATTTT. The V gene is TRBV5-1, the J gene TRBJ2-3; TRBD2 is a possible D gene (6 bases). Germline V gene sequence: CDR1 SGHRS, CDR2 YFSETQ. Trimming removed 2 bases at V and 2 bases at J, with 12 bases between. This CDR3 contains 15 residues. Based on the CDR3 plus reference TRBV5-1 and TRBJ2-3, the full variable domain is KAGVTQTPRYLIKTRGQQVTLSCSPISGHRSVSWYQQTPGQGLQFLFEYFSETQRNKGNFPGRFSGRQFSNSRSEMNVSTLELGDSALYLCASSFIAVATDTQYFGPGTRLTVL.